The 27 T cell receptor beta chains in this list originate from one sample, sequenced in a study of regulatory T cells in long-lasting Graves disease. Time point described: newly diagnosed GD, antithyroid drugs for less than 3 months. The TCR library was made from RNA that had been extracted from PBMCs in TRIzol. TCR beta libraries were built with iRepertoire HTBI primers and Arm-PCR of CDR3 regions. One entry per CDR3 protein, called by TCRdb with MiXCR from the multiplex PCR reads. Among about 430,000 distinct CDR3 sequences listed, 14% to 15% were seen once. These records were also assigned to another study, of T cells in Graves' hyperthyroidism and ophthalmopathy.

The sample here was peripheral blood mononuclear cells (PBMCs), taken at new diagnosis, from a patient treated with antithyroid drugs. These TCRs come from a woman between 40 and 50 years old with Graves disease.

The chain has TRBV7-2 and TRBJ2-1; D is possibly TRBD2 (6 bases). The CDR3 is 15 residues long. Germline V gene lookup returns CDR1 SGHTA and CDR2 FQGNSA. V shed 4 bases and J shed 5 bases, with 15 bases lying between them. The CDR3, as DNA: TGTGCCAGCAGCTCCCCTGCGCGGGACCACAATGAGCAGTTCTTC. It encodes CASSSPARDHNEQFF.

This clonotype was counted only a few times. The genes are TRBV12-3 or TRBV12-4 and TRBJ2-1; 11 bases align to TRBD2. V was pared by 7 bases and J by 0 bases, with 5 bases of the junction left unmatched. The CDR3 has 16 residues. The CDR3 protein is CASTRTSGLSYNEQFF. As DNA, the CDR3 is TGTGCCAGCACCCGGACTAGCGGGCTCTCCTACAATGAGCAGTTCTTC.

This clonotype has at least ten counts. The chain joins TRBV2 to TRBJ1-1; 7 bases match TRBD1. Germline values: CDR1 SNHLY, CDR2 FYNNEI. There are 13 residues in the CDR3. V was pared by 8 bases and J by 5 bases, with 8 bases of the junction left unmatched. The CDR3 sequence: CASVTGARTEAFF. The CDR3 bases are TGTGCCAGCGTAACAGGGGCTCGGACTGAAGCTTTCTTT.

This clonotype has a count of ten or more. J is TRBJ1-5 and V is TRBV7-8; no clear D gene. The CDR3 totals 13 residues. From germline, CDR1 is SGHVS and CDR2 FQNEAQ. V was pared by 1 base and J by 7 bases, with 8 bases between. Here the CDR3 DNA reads TGTGCCAGCAGCTTAGGGGGTAGACAGCCCCAGCATTTT. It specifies CASSLGGRQPQHF.

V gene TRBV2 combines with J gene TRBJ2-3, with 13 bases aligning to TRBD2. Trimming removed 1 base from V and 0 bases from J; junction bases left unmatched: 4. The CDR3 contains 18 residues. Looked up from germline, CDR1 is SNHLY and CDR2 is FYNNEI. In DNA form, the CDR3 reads TGTGCCAGCAGTGAAGGGACTAGCGGGAGCTACAGCACAGATACGCAGTATTTT. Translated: CASSEGTSGSYSTDTQYF. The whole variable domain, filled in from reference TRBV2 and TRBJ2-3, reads EPEVTQTPSHQVTQMGQEVILRCVPISNHLYFYWYRQILGQKVEFLVSFYNNEISEKSEIFDDQFSVERPDGSNFTLKIRSTKLEDSAMYFCASSEGTSGSYSTDTQYFGPGTRLTVL.

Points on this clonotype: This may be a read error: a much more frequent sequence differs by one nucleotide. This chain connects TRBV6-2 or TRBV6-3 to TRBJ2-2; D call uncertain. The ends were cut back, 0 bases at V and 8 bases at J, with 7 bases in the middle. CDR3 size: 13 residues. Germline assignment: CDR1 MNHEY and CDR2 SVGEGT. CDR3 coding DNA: TGTGCCAGCAGTTACTCTATGGTAGGGGAGCTGTTTTTT. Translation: CASSYSMVGELFF.

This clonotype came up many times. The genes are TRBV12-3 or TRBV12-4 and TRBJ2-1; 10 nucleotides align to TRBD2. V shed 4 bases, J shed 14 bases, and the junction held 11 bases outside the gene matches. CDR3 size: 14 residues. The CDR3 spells CASSSSLAGEGEFF. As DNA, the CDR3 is TGTGCCAGCAGTTCCTCGCTAGCGGGAGAAGGGGAGTTCTTC.

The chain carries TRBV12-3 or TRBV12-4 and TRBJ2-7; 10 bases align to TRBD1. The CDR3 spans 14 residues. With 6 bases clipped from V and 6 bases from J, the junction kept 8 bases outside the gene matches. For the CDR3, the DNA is TGTGCCAGCAGACCGGGACAGGGGATAATCGAGCAGTACTTC. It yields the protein CASRPGQGIIEQYF.

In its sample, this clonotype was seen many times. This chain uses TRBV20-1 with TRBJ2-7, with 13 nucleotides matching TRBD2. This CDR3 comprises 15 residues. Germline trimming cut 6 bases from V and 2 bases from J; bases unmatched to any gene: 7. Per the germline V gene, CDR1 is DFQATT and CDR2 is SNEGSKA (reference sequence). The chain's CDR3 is CSATGTSGTTYEQYF. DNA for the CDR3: TGCAGTGCAACCGGGACTAGCGGGACGACCTACGAGCAGTACTTC.

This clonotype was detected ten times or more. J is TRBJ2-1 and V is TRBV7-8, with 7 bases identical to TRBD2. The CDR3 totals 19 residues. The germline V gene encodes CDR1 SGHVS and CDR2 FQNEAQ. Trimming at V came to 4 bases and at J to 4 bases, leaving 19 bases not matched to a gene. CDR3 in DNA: TGTGCCAGCAGCTCCCTACTAGCGATCAAACGAGGGCTTTACAATGAGCAGTTCTTC. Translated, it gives CASSSLLAIKRGLYNEQFF. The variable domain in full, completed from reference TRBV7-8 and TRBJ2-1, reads GAGVSQSPRYKVAKRGQDVALRCDPISGHVSLFWYQQALGQGPEFLTYFQNEAQLDKSGLPSDRFFAERPEGSVSTLKIQRTQQEDSAVYLCASSSLLAIKRGLYNEQFFGPGTRLTVL.

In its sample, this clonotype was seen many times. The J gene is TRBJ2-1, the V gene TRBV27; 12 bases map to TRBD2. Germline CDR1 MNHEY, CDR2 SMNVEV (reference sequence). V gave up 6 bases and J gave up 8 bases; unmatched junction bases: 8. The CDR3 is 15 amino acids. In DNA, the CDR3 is TGTGCCAGCAGGAGGGCTAGCGGGAGGGCTTATGAGCAGTTCTTC. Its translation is CASRRASGRAYEQFF.

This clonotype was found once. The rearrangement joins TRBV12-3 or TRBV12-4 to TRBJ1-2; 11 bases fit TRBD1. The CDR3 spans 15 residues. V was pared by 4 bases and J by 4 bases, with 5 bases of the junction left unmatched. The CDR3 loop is CASSSGQGVGYGYTF. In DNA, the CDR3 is TGTGCCAGCAGTTCGGGACAGGGGGTCGGCTATGGCTACACCTTC.

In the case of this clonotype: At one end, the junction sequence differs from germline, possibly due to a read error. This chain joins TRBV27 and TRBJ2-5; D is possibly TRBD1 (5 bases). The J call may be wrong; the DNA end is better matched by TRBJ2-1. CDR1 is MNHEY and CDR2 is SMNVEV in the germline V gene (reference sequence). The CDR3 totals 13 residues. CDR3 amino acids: CASSLTAYSEQFF. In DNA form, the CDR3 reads TGTGCCAGCAGCCTGACAGCCTACAGTGAGCAGTTCTTC.

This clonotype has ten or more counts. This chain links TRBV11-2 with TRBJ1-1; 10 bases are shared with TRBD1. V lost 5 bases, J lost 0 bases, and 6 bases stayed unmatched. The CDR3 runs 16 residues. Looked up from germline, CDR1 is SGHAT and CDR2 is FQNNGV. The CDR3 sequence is CASSPWDRGLNTEAFF. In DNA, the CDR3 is TGTGCCAGCAGCCCCTGGGACAGGGGCCTGAACACTGAAGCTTTCTTT.

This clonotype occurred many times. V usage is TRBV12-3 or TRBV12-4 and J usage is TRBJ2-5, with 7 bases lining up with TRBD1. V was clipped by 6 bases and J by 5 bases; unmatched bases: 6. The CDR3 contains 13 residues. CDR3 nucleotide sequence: TGTGCCAGCAGATCGACAGGGTTGGAGACCCAGTACTTC. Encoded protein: CASRSTGLETQYF.

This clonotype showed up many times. The CDR3 loop is CASSLLQTGVNQPQHF. The CDR3 DNA follows: TGTGCCAGCAGCTTACTCCAAACAGGGGTCAATCAGCCCCAGCATTTT. The V gene is TRBV7-8, the J gene TRBJ1-5; TRBD1 aligns across 7 bases. CDR1 and CDR2 (germline): SGHVS, FQNEAQ. This CDR3 has 16 amino acids. V shed 2 bases, J shed 3 bases, and the junction held 7 bases outside the gene matches.

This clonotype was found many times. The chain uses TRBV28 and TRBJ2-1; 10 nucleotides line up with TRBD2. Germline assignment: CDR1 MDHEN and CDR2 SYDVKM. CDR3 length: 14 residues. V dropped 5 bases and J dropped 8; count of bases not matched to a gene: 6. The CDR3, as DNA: TGTGCCAGCAGTACCGGGACTAGCGTGGATGAGCAGTTCTTC. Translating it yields CASSTGTSVDEQFF.

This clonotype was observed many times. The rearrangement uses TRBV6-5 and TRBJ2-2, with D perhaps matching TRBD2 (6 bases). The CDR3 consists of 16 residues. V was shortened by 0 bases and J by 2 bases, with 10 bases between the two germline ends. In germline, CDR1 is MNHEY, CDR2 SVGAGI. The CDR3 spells CASSYSPGGNTGELFF. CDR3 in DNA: TGTGCCAGCAGTTACTCCCCCGGGGGTAACACCGGGGAGCTGTTTTTT.

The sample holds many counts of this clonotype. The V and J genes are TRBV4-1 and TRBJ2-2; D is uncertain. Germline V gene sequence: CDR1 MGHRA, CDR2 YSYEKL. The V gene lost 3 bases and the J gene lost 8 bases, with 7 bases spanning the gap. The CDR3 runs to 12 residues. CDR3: CASSHNKGELFF. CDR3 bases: TGCGCCAGCAGCCATAACAAGGGGGAGCTGTTTTTT.

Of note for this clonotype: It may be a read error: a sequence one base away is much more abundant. The CDR3, as DNA: TGTGTCAGCAGCGTGGGGCCGGGGGGAAACACCATATATTTT. Protein sequence: CVSSVGPGGNTIYF. This chain joins TRBV9 and TRBJ1-3, with D possibly TRBD1 on 5 matching bases. The length of the CDR3 is 14 residues. The V gene's germline CDR1 is SGDLS and CDR2 YYNGEE. The full variable domain, in which reference TRBV9 and TRBJ1-3 provide the parts outside the CDR3, is DSGVTQTPKHLITATGQRVTLRCSPRSGDLSVYWYQQSLDQGLQFLIQYYNGEERAKGNILERFSAQQFPDLHSELNLSSLELGDSALYFCVSSVGPGGNTIYFGEGSWLTVV.

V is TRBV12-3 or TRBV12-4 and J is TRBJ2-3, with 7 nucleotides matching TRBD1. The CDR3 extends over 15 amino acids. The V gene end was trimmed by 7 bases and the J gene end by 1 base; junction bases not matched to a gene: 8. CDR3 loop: CASTIRDRRTDTQYF. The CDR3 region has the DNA TGTGCCAGCACCATACGGGACAGACGCACAGATACGCAGTATTTT.

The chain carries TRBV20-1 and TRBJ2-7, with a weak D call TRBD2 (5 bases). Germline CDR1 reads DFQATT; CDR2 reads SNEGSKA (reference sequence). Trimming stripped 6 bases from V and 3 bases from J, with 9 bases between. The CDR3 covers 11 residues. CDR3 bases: TGCAGTGCCAAAGACTACTACGAGCAGTACTTC. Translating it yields CSAKDYYEQYF.

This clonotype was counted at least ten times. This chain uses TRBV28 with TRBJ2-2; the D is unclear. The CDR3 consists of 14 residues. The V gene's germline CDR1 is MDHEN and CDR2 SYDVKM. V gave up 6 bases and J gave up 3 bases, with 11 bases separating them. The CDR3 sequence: CASSDPPDTGELFF. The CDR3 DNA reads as TGTGCCAGCAGCGATCCCCCGGACACCGGGGAGCTGTTTTTT.

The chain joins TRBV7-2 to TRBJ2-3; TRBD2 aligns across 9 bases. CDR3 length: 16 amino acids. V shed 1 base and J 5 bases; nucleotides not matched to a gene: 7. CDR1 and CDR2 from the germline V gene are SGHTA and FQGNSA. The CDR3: CASSLGYAGGVDTQYF. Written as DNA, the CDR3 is TGTGCCAGCAGCTTAGGATACGCGGGAGGGGTAGATACGCAGTATTTT.

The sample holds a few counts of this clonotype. The CDR3 nucleotides are TGTGCCAGCAAATCACTCGGACTAGCGGTCCGAGGGGGCACAGATACGCAGTATTTT. Encoded protein: CASKSLGLAVRGGTDTQYF. The V and J genes are TRBV6-1 and TRBJ2-3; 10 bases match TRBD2. Per the germline V gene, CDR1 is MNHNS and CDR2 is SASEGT. V lost 7 bases to trimming and J lost 1 base; unmatched junction nucleotides: 17. This CDR3 is 19 amino acids long.

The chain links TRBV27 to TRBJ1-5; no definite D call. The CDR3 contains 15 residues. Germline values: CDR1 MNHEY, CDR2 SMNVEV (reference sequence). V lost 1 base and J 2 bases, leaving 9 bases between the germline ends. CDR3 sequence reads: CASSLLRGGNQPQHF. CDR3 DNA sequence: TGTGCCAGCAGTTTATTGAGAGGAGGCAATCAGCCCCAGCATTTT.

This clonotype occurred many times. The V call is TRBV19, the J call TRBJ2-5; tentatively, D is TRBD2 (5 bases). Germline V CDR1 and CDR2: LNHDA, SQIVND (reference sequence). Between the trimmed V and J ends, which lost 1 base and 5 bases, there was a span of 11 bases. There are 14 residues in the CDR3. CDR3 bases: TGTGCCAGTAGTATAGGAGGGTTTGGGGAGACCCAGTACTTC. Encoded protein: CASSIGGFGETQYF.